This is a list of T cell receptor beta chains from one sample in a study of T cells after yellow fever vaccination. MiXCR, applied by TCRdb to the 5' RACE reads, yields one record per CDR3 protein. This table holds around 610,000 distinct CDR3 sequences, less than 15% found once. Sequenced here: PBMCs, sampled on the day of the yellow fever booster vaccination. Receptors originate from a man aged 25-45 years who received the YFV17D yellow fever vaccine. Both conserved end residues are trimmed from each CDR3. The order of the fields is V gene, D gene, CDR3 protein. The D gene is left open where the match is weak.

>TRBV25-1|-
ASSESGYGYT
>TRBV28|-
ASRSRAVGSGELF
>TRBV5-1|TRBD2
ASSLALAGVPDTQY
>TRBV20-1|TRBD1
SAYSGTDYGYT
>TRBV9|-
ASSVSEGTGNTIY
>TRBV12-3/TRBV12-4|-
ASSLTRDTEAF
>TRBV6-5|TRBD2
ASSYVLAGGGEQF
>TRBV2|-
ASSDPRDLQFSKEQF
>TRBV9|TRBD2
ASSAQPILAGGGDTQY
>TRBV7-8|-
ASSLVGVGYEQY
>TRBV29-1|TRBD2
SVVSGDYEQY
>TRBV7-2|-
ASSPRRSSSYEQY
>TRBV5-6|-
ASSYPGSGYT
>TRBV11-2|TRBD2
ATSKSGSGTDTQY
>TRBV27|-
ASSPPARRVTGELF
>TRBV25-1|-
ASSGRSRLVSAQY
>TRBV7-9|-
ASSFYAGALGYT
>TRBV7-2|-
ASSLIQGGTGELF
>TRBV15|-
ATSKPTGMNTEAF
>TRBV6-5|-
ASSIPAEGSQY
>TRBV2|-
ASSEPRGAF
>TRBV12-3/TRBV12-4|-
ASGPQSGEQY
>TRBV7-2|-
ASREGLASPEEQF
>TRBV10-3|-
AITPQGKRTEAF
>TRBV6-1|TRBD1
ASSPGTGALLYEQY
>TRBV19|TRBD2
ASGRAGGYNEQF
>TRBV7-3|TRBD2
ASSGRSGSVADTQY